The rows below give T cell receptor beta chains drawn from one sample of a study of Tregs in tolerant kidney transplant recipients. Measured with immunoSEQ multiplex PCR; TCRdb has only the in-frame clones, and not every one. Among more than 60,000 clones listed, less than 90% were seen once. Specimen: CD4+ T cells from blood, collected before the transplant. These receptors were taken from a human donor who received a combined kidney and bone marrow transplant. Each CDR3 is given with its conserved first and last residue.

CASTPGLAGARTQYF | TRBJ2-3 | TRBV19
CASSIPGVRQPQHF | TRBJ1-5 | TRBV19
CASSIEWGVSIEQFF | TRBJ2-1 | TRBV19
CASSPGTSGSPETQYF | TRBJ2-5 | TRBV7-2
CASSYRGGGNQPQHF | TRBJ1-5 | TRBV6-6
CASSLTSGRLGYEQYF | TRBJ2-7 | TRBV28
CASSYSLQAQYF | TRBJ2-5 | TRBV6-6
CASSWTSGRAAYEQYF | TRBJ2-7 | TRBV2
CASMPGLAGAGEETQYF | TRBJ2-5 | TRBV19
CAAGAGALYQPQHF | TRBJ1-5 | TRBV6-1
CASSRSSGPSYEQYF | TRBJ2-7 | TRBV7-6
CASIGTGKKQYF | TRBJ2-7 | TRBV5-6
CASSPPGRVDGYTF | TRBJ1-2 | TRBV4-2
CASSVDLAGGPRYNEQFF | TRBJ2-1 | TRBV9
CAWSVRRGQSNIQYF | TRBJ2-4 | TRBV30
CASNGITDRAETQYF | TRBJ2-5 | TRBV2
CAITPGQATGNTIYF | TRBJ1-3 | TRBV10-3
CASSWTSGAAYNEQFF | TRBJ2-1 | TRBV7-3
CASKGGSRLRYTF | TRBJ1-2 | TRBV2
CASSQRTDSTDTQYF | TRBJ2-3 | TRBV4-2
CASSLGLNTGELFF | TRBJ2-2 | TRBV5-1
CASTPIGRIGEQFF | TRBJ2-1 | TRBV28
CASSVVSGSQGEQFF | TRBJ2-1 | TRBV9
CASSLIMGRGETQYF | TRBJ2-5 | TRBV7-8
CASSSDRVGHEQYF | TRBJ2-7 | TRBV18
CASSGSWAYEQYF | TRBJ2-7 | TRBV2
CASSRGGAGTGNTIYF | TRBJ1-3 | TRBV5-6
CASGGRGAYNEQFF | TRBJ2-1 | TRBV2
CASSLGQKGNEKLFF | TRBJ1-4 | TRBV7-2
CASSLDLVNTGELFF | TRBJ2-2 | TRBV7-2